The T cell receptor beta chain described here comes from a study of blood T cell repertoires in COVID-19. On the study more broadly: Samples came from the United States, Italy and Spain, spanning acute and convalescent COVID-19.

In the original analysis: Reference gene primer amplification gave estimated nucleated cell counts. Some clones are missing from TCRdb's copy, which holds only in-frame ones; the method was immunoSEQ multiplex PCR. The V and J calls and clone size are taken from that table; D and trimming were inferred from the DNA. The table has roughly 220,000 clones, approximately 80% seen once. The sequence was collected from a woman aged 40-49 years who had recovered from COVID-19. The material sequenced was peripheral blood.

This CDR3 is CASSSFIGSSNGYTF. In DNA form, the CDR3 reads TGTGCCAGCAGCTCCTTTATCGGGAGTTCGAATGGCTACACCTTC. The rearrangement joins TRBV7-2 to TRBJ1-2; D is unclear. The CDR3 covers 15 residues. V gave up 4 bases and J gave up 6 bases, with 18 bases separating them. Germline V gene data show CDR1 as SGHTA and CDR2 as FQGNSA. Looking up the rest from reference TRBV7-2 and TRBJ1-2 gives the full variable domain: GAGVSQSPSNKVTEKGKDVELRCDPISGHTALYWYRQSLGQGLEFLIYFQGNSAPDKSGLPSDRFSAERTGGSVSTLTIQRTQQEDSAVYLCASSSFIGSSNGYTFGSGTRLTVV.